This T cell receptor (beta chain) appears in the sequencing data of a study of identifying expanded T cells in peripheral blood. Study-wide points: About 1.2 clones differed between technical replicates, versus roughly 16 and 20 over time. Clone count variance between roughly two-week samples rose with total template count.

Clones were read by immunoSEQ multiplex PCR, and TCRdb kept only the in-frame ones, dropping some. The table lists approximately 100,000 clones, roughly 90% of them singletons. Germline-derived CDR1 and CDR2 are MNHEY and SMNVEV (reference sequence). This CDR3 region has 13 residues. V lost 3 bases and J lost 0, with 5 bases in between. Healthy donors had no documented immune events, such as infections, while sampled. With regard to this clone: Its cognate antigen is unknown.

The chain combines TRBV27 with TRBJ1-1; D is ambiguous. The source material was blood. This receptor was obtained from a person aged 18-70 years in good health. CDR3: CASSLQMNTEAFF. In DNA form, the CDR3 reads TGTGCCAGCAGTTTGCAGATGAACACTGAAGCTTTCTTT.